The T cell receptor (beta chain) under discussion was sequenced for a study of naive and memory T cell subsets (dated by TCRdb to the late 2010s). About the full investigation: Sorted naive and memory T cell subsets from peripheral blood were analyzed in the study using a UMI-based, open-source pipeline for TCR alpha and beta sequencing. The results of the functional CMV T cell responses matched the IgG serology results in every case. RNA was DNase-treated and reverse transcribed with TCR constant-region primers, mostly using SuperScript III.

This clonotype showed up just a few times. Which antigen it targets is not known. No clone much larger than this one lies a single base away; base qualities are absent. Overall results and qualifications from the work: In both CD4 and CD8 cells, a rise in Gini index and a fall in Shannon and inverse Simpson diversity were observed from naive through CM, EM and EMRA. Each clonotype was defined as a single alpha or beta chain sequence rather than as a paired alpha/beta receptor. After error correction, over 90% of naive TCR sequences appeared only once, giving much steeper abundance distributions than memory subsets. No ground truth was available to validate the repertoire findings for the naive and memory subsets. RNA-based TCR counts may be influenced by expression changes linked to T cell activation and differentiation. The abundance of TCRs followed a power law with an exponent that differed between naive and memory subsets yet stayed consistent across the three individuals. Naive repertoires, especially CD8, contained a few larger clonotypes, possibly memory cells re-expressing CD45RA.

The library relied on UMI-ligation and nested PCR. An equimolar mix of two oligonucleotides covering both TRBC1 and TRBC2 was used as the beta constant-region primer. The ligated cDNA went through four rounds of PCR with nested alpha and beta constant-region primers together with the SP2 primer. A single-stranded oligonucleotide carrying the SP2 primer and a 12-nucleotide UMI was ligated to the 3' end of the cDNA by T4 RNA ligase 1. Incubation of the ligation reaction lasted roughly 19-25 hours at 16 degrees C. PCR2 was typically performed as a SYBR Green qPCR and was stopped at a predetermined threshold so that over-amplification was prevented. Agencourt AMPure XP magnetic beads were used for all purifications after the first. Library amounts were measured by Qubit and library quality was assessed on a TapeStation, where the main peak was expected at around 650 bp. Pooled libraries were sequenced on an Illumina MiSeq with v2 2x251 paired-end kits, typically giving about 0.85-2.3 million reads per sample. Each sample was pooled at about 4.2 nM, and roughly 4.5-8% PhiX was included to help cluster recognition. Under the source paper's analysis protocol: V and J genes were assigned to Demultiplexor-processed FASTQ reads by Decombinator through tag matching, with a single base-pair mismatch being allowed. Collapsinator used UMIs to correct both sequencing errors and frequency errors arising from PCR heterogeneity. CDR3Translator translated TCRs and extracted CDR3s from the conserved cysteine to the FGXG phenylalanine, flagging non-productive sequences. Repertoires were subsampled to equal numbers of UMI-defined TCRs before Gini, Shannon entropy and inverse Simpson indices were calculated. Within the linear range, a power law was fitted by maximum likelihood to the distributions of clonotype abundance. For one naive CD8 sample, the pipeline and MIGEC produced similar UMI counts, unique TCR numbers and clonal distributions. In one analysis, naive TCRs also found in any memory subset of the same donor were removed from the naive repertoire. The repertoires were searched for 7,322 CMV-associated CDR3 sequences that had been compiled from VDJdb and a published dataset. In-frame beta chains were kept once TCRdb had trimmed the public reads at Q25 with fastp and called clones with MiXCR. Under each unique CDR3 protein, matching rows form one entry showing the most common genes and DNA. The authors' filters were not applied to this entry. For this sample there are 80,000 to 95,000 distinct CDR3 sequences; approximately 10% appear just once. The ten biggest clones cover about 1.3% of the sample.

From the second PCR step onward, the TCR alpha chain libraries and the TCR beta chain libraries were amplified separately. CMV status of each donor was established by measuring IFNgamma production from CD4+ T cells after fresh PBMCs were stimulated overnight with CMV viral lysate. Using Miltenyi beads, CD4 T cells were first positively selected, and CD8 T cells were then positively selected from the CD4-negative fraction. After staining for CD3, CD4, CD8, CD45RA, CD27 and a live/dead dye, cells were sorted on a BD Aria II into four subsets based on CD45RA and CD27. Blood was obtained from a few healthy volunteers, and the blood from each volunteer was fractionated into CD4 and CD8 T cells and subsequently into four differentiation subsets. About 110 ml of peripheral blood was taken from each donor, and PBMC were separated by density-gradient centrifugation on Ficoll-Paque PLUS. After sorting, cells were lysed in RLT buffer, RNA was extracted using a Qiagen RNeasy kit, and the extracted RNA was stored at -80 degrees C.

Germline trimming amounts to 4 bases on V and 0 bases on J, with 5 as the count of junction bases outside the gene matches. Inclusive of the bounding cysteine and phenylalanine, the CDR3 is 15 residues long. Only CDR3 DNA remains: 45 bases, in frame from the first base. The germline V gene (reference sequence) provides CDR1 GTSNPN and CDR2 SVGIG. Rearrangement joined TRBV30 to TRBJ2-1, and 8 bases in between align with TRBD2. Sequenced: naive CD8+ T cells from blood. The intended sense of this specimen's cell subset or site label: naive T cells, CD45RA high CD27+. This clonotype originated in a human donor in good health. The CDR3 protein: CAWTSGPRSYNEQFF. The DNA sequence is TGTGCCTGGACTAGCGGGCCTCGCTCCTACAATGAGCAGTTCTTC.